The clone carrying this TCR beta chain appeared many times. Its antigen is still unknown. This record comes from a study of regulatory T cells in long-lasting Graves disease. Study results and limitations: New patients shared fewer public clonotypes (roughly 1,000) than persistent patients did (roughly 2,600). Segments TRBV28, TRBJ1-2 and TRBJ2-5 showed preferential usage in persistent disease.

Sequencing libraries for TCR beta were prepared with iRepertoire HTBI primers and Arm-PCR of CDR3 regions. A single record per CDR3 protein comes from TCRdb applying MiXCR to the multiplex PCR reads. The profile shows almost 350,000 distinct CDR3 sequences, about 20% of them singletons. Time point: persistent/refractory GD, antithyroid drugs over 5 years with positive TRAb. From PBMCs, RNA was extracted and then used to make the TCR library. V was cut by 6 bases and J by 0 bases, with 8 bases left in between. The CDR3 runs 14 residues. The rearrangement links TRBV12-3 or TRBV12-4 to TRBJ2-2, with D unclear. Here the sequenced sample was peripheral blood mononuclear cells (PBMCs), taken when the disease was refractory, from a patient treated with antithyroid drugs. The origin of this receptor is a female donor with Graves disease. In DNA form, the CDR3 reads TGTGCCAGCAGGACCCCCGCGAACACCGGGGAGCTGTTTTTT. Amino acid sequence: CASRTPANTGELFF.